One sample yielded the 9 T cell receptor beta chains listed below, sequenced in a study of blood T cell repertoires in COVID-19. TCRdb's copy holds only in-frame clones and misses some; the assay was immunoSEQ multiplex PCR. The sample records around 150,000 clones, roughly 88% being singletons. Sequencing was done on a sample of peripheral blood. The receptors here all came from a man in his sixties with active or convalescent COVID-19.

Written as DNA, the CDR3 is TGTGCCAGCAGTGAAGGCAGGGGCAACTATGGCTACACCTTC. Protein sequence: CASSEGRGNYGYTF. V and J are TRBV6-1 and TRBJ1-2; perhaps TRBD1 as D (6 bases). Trimming took off 1 base at V and 2 bases at J, with 8 bases between the two ends. CDR3 size: 14 residues. Germline V gene data show CDR1 as MNHNS and CDR2 as SASEGT.

J is TRBJ1-6 and V is TRBV27; 7 bases match TRBD1. Germline V lookup: CDR1 MNHEY, CDR2 SMNVEV (reference sequence). V trimming: 5 bases; J trimming: 10 bases; junction bases outside the gene matches: 11. CDR3 length equals 15 residues. Here the CDR3 DNA reads TGTGCCAGCAGTGTGATCAGGGGGAGAGGGTCACCCCTCCACTTT. Amino acid sequence: CASSVIRGRGSPLHF.

This clone was picked up one time. This CDR3 reads CASSRTSGRVRETQYF. DNA for the CDR3: TGTGCCAGCAGTCGGACTAGCGGGAGGGTTCGAGAGACCCAGTACTTC. V and J are TRBV2 and TRBJ2-5; 15 bases agree with TRBD2. Unmatched junction bases numbered 5, after V lost 5 bases and J lost 4 bases. This CDR3 is 16 amino acids long. Germline V CDR1 and CDR2: SNHLY, FYNNEI. The variable domain in full, completed from reference TRBV2 and TRBJ2-5, reads EPEVTQTPSHQVTQMGQEVILRCVPISNHLYFYWYRQILGQKVEFLVSFYNNEISEKSEIFDDQFSVERPDGSNFTLKIRSTKLEDSAMYFCASSRTSGRVRETQYFGPGTRLLVL.

This CDR3 reads CASSSWQYEKLFF. CDR3 coding DNA: TGTGCCAGCAGCTCGTGGCAGTATGAAAAACTGTTTTTT. The chain is built from TRBV4-2 and TRBJ1-4; D ambiguous. The CDR3 is 13 amino acids. From germline, CDR1 is LGHNA and CDR2 YNFKEQ. V was trimmed by 5 bases and J by 6 bases, leaving 10 bases between them.

This clone was observed once. The chain couples TRBV7-9 to TRBJ2-5; 15 bases are a match to TRBD2. Trimming at V came to 5 bases and at J to 0 bases, leaving 7 bases not matched to a gene. Germline lookup yields CDR1 SEHNR and CDR2 FQNEAQ (reference sequence). CDR3 length: 18 residues. CDR3 region: CASSRGLAGGSYQETQYF. The CDR3 DNA reads TGTGCCAGCAGCCGCGGACTAGCGGGGGGGTCGTACCAAGAGACCCAGTACTTC.

The CDR3 protein is CATSESGTGEGYEQFF. CDR3 sequence (DNA): TGTGCCACCAGTGAATCCGGGACAGGGGAGGGCTACGAGCAGTTCTTC. The gene calls are TRBV24-1 and TRBJ2-1; 10 bases map to TRBD1. The V gene's germline CDR1 is KGHDR and CDR2 SFDVKD. Unmatched junction bases numbered 12, after V lost 4 bases and J lost 10 bases. The CDR3 has 16 amino acids.

Only one count was recorded for this clone. The V and J genes are TRBV30 and TRBJ2-1; TRBD2 aligns across 11 bases. Looked up from germline, CDR1 is GTSNPN and CDR2 is SVGIG (reference sequence). The V segment lost 7 bases and the J segment 9 bases; nucleotides outside the gene matches: 11. The CDR3 is made up of 14 amino acids. This CDR3 is CASRVAGGKGEQFF. The CDR3, as DNA: TGTGCCTCTCGGGTAGCGGGAGGGAAAGGTGAGCAGTTCTTC.

V and J are TRBV2 and TRBJ1-4; D gene ambiguous. V was shortened by 6 bases and J by 7 bases, with 15 bases between the two germline ends. The CDR3 runs to 14 residues. Per the germline V gene, CDR1 is SNHLY and CDR2 is FYNNEI. The CDR3 DNA sequence: TGTGCCAGCAGCCTACAGAATATACTTGAAAAACTGTTTTTT. Translated: CASSLQNILEKLFF.

The chain is built from TRBV7-9 and TRBJ1-4; D might be TRBD1 (6 bases). V lost 3 bases to trimming and J lost 1 base, with 15 bases between them. Germline lookup yields CDR1 SEHNR and CDR2 FQNEAQ (reference sequence). The CDR3 is made up of 17 amino acids. CDR3 bases: TGTGCCAGCAGCTTGGTGGGGGGGCTTGTAACTAATGAAAAACTGTTTTTT. Protein product: CASSLVGGLVTNEKLFF.